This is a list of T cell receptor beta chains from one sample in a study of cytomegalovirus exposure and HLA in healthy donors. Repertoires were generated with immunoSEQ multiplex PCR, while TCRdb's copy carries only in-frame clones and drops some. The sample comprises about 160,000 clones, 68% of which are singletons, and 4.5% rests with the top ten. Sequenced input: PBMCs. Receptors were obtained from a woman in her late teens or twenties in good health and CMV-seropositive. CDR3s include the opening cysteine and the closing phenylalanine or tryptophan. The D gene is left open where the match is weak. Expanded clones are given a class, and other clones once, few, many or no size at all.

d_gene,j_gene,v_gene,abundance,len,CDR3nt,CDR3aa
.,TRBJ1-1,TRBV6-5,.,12,TGTGCCAGCAGCCTCACTACAGGGTTGACTTTCTTT,CASSLTTGLTFF
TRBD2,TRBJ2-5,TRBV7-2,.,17,TGTGCCAGCAGCGGTCCTAGCATAGCGGGGGTCCAAGAGACCCAGTACTTC,CASSGPSIAGVQETQYF
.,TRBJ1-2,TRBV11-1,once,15,TGTGCCAGCAGCTTAGCGGCAGAACCACCCTATGGCTACACCTTC,CASSLAAEPPYGYTF
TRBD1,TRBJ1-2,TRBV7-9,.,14,TGTGCCAGCAGCTCCGTGAGGGGACAGGATGGCTACACCTTC,CASSSVRGQDGYTF
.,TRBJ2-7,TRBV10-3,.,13,TGTGCCATCAGGCAGGGTGCTACCTACGAGCAGTACTTC,CAIRQGATYEQYF
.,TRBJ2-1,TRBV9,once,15,TGTGCCAGCAGCGTAGCTGAGTTCAGGGGCAATGAGCAGTTCTTC,CASSVAEFRGNEQFF
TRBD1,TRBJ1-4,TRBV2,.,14,TGTGCCACACAACTACAGGGGGTGGATGAAAAACTGTTTTTT,CATQLQGVDEKLFF
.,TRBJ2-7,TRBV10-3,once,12,TGTGCCACCAGTATACAAGGGAGCGAGCAGTACTTC,CATSIQGSEQYF
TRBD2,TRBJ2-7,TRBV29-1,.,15,TGCAGCGTTGTAGGACTAGCGGGAGGATCCTACGAGCAGTACTTC,CSVVGLAGGSYEQYF
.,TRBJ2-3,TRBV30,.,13,TGTGCCTGGGGCGACGGGGTTGGAAATACGCAGTATTTT,CAWGDGVGNTQYF
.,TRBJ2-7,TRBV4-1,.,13,TGCGCCAGCAGCCAATTTGTTAGCTACGAGCAGTACTTC,CASSQFVSYEQYF